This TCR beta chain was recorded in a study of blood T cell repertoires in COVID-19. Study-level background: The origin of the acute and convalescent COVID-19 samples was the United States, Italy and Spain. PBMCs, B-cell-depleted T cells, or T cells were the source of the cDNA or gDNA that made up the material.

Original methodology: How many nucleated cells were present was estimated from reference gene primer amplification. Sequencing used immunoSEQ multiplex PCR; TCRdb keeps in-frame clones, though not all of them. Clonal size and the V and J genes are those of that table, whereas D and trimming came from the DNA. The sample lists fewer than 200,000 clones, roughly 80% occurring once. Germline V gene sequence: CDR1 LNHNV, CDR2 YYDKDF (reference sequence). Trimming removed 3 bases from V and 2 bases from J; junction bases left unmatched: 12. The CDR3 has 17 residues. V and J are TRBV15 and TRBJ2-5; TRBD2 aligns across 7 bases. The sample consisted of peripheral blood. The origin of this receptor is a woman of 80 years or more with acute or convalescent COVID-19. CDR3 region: CATSSGWLAVTQETQYF. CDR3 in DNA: TGTGCCACCAGCAGCGGTTGGCTAGCGGTAACGCAAGAGACCCAGTACTTC.